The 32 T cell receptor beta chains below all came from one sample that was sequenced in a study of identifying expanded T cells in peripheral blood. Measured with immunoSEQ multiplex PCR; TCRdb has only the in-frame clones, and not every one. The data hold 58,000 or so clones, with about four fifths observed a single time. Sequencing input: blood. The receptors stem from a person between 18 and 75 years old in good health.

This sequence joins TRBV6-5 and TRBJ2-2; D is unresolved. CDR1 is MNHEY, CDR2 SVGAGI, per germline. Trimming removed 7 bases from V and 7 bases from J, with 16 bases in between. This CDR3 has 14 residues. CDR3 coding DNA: TGTGCCAGCACTGGCCCCAAGGGTGGCGGGGAGCTGTTTTTT. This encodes CASTGPKGGGELFF.

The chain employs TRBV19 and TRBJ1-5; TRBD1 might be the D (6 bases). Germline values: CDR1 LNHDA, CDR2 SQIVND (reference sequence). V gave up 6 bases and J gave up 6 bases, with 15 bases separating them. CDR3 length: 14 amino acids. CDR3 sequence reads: CASSQGQTGQPQHF. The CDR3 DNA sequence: TGTGCCAGTAGCCAAGGACAGACCGGTCAGCCCCAGCATTTT.

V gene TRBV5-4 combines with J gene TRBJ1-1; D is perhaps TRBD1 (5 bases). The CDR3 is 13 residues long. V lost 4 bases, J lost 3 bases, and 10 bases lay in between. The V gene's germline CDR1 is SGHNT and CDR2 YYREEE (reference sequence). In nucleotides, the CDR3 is TGTGCCAGCAGCCTCGGGGCGTACACTGAAGCTTTCTTT. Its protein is CASSLGAYTEAFF.

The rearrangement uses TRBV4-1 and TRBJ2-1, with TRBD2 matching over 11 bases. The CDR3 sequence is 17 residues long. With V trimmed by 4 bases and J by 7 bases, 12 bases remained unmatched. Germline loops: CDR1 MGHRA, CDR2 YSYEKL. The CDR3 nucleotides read TGCGCCAGCAGCCCTCGTCCTAGCGGGAGGATTCGGAATGAGCAGTTCTTC. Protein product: CASSPRPSGRIRNEQFF.

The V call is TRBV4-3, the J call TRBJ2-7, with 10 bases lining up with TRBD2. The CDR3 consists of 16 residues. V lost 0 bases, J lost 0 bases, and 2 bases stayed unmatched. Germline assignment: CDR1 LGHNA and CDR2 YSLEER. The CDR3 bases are TGCGCCAGCAGCCAAGATCGACTAGCGGGCTCCTACGAGCAGTACTTC. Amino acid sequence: CASSQDRLAGSYEQYF.

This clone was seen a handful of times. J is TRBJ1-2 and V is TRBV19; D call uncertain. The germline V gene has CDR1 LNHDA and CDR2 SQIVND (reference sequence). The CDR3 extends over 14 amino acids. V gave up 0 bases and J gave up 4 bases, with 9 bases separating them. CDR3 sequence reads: CASSIDRRSYGYTF. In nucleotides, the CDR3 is TGTGCCAGTAGTATAGATCGCCGGTCCTATGGCTACACCTTC.

CDR3 in DNA: TGTGCCAGTAGTTCCGATGTACGCAGAAGCTCCTACGAGCAGTACTTC. Translating it yields CASSSDVRRSSYEQYF. The rearrangement uses TRBV19 and TRBJ2-7; D gene unclear. CDR1 is LNHDA, CDR2 SQIVND, per germline (reference sequence). V shed 5 bases and J shed 0 bases, with 17 bases lying between them. This CDR3 is built from 16 residues.

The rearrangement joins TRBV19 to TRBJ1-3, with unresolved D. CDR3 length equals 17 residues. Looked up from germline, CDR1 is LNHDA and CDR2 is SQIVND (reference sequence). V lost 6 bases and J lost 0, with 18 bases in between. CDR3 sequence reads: CASSRRGFINSGNTIYF. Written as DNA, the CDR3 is TGTGCCAGTAGCCGGCGAGGTTTCATTAACTCTGGAAACACCATATATTTT. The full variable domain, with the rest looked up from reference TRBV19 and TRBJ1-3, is DGGITQSPKYLFRKEGQNVTLSCEQNLNHDAMYWYRQDPGQGLRLIYYSQIVNDFQKGDIAEGYSVSREKKESFPLTVTSAQKNPTAFYLCASSRRGFINSGNTIYFGEGSWLTVV.

CDR3 sequence: CASSDPGQGTHEQYF. The CDR3 DNA follows: TGTGCCAGCAGCGACCCGGGACAGGGGACCCACGAGCAGTACTTC. J is TRBJ2-7 and V is TRBV5-5, with 10 positions matching TRBD1. The CDR3 contains 15 residues. CDR1 and CDR2 from the germline V gene are SGHKS and YYEKEE (reference sequence). The V gene end was trimmed by 4 bases and the J gene end by 5 bases; junction bases not matched to a gene: 9.

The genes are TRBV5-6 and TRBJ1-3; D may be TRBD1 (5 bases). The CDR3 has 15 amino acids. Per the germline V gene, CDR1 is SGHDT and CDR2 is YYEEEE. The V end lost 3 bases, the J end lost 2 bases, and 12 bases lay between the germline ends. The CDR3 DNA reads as TGTGCCAGCAGCTCGACCAGGGTCACTGGAAACACCATATATTTT. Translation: CASSSTRVTGNTIYF.

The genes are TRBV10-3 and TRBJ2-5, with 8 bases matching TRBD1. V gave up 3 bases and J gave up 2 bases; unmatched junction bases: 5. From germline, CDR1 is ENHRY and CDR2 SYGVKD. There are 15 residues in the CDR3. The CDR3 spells CAISDGQGLQETQYF. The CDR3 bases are TGTGCCATCAGTGACGGACAGGGCCTGCAAGAGACCCAGTACTTC.

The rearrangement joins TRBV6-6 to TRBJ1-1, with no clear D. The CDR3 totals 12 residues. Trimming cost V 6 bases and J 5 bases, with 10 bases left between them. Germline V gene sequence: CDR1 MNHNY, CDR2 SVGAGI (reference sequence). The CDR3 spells CASSHFTTEAFF. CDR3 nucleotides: TGTGCCAGCAGCCATTTCACGACTGAAGCTTTCTTT.

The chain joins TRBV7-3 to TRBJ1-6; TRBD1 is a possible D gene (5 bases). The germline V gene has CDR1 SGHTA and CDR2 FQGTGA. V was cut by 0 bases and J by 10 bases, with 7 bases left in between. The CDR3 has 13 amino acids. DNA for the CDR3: TGTGCCAGCAGCTTAACGGGGGGGTCACCCCTCCACTTT. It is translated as CASSLTGGSPLHF.

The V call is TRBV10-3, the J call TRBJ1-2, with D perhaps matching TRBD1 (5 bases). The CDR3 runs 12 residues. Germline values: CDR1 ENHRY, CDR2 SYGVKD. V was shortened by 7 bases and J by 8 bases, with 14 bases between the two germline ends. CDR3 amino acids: CAITGHGGGYTF. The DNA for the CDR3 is TGTGCCATCACCGGACACGGGGGGGGCTACACCTTC.

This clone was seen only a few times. CDR3 loop: CASSAGLNIQYF. The CDR3 DNA sequence: TGTGCCAGCAGTGCTGGGTTGAACATTCAGTACTTC. This chain connects TRBV2 to TRBJ2-4; D is unclear. V was shortened by 4 bases and J by 7 bases, with 8 bases between the two germline ends. The CDR3 totals 12 residues. Per the germline V gene, CDR1 is SNHLY and CDR2 is FYNNEI.

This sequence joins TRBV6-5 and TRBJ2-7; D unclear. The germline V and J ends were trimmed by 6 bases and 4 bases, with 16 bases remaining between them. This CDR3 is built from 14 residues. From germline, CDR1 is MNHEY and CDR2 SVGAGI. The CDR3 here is CASSRRKPPYEQYF. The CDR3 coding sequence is TGTGCCAGCAGCCGAAGGAAACCCCCGTACGAGCAGTACTTC.

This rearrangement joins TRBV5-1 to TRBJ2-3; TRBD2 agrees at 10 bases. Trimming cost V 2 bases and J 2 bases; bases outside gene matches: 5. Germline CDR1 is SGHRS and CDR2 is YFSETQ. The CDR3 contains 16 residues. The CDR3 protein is CASSFLTSGNTDTQYF. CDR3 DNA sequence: TGCGCCAGCAGCTTTCTCACTAGCGGGAACACAGATACGCAGTATTTT.

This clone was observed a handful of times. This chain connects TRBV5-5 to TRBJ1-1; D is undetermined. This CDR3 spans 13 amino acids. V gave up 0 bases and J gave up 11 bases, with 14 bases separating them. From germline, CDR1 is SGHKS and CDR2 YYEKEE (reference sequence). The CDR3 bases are TGTGCCAGCAGCTTGGGGCCCAGTACAACGGCTTTCTTT. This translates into CASSLGPSTTAFF. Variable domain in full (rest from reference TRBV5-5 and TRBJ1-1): DAGVTQSPTHLIKTRGQQVTLRCSPISGHKSVSWYQQVLGQGPQFIFQYYEKEERGRGNFPDRFSARQFPNYSSELNVNALLLGDSALYLCASSLGPSTTAFFGQGTRLTVV.

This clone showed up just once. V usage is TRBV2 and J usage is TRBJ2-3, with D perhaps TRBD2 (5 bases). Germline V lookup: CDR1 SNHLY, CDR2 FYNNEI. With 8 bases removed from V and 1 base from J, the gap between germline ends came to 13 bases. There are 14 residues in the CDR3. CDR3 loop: CASAGGWGTDTQYF. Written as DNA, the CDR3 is TGTGCCAGCGCGGGTGGGTGGGGCACAGATACGCAGTATTTT.

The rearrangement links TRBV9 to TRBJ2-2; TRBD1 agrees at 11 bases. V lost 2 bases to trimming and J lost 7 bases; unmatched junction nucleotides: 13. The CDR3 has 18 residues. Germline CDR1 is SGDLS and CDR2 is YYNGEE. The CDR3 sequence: CASSVLSGTGGSSGELFF. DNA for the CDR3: TGTGCCAGCAGCGTGCTATCCGGGACAGGGGGTTCTAGCGGGGAGCTGTTTTTT.

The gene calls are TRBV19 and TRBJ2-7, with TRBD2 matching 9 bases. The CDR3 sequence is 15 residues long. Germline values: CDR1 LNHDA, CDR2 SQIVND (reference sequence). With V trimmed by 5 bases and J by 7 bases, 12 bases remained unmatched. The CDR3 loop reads CASSSRTSAIGEQYF. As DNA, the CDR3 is TGTGCCAGTAGTTCCCGGACTAGCGCGATAGGGGAGCAGTACTTC.

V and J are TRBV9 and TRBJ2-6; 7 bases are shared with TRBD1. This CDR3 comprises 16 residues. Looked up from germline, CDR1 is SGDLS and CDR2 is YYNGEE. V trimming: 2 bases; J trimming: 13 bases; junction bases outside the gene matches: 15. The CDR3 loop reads CASSVSGTASSLVLTF. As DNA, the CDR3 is TGTGCCAGCAGCGTCTCCGGGACAGCCTCTTCCCTAGTCCTGACTTTC.

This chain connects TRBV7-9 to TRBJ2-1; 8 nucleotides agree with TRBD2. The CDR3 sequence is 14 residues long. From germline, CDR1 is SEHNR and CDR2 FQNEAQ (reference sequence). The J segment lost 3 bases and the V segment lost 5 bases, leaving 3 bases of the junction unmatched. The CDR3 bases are TGTGCCAGCAGCCGTAGCGGGAACTACAATGAGCAGTTCTTC. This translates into CASSRSGNYNEQFF.

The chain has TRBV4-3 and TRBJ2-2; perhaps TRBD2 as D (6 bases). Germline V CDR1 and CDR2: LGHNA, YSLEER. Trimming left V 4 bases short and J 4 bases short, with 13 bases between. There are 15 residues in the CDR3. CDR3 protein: CASSRGGATTGELFF. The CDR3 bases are TGCGCCAGCAGCCGTGGAGGGGCGACCACCGGGGAGCTGTTTTTT.

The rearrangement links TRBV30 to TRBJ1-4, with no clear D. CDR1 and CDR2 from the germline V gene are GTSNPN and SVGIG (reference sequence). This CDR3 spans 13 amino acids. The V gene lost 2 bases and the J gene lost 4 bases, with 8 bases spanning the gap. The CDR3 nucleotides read TGTGCCTGGAGTAGACACCGTAATGAAAAACTGTTTTTT. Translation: CAWSRHRNEKLFF.

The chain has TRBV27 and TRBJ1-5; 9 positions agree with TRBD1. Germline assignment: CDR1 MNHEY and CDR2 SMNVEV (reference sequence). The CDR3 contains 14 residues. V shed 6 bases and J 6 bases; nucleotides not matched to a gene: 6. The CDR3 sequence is CASREQGAVQPQHF. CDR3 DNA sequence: TGTGCCAGCAGGGAACAGGGGGCGGTTCAGCCCCAGCATTTT.

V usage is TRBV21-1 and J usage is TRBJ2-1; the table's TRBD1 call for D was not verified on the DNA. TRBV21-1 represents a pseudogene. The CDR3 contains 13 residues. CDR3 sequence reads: CREPGTGANEQFF. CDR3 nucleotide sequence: TGCAGAGAACCCGGGACAGGGGCTAATGAGCAGTTCTTC.

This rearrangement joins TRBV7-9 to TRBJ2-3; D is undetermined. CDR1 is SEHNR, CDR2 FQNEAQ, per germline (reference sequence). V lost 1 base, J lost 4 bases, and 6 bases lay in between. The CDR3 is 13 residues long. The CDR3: CASSLVQADTQYF. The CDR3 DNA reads TGTGCCAGCAGCTTAGTCCAGGCAGATACGCAGTATTTT.

CDR3 nucleotides: TGTGCCAGCAGTGGGACGGGGGACCAAGAGACCCAGTACTTC. Protein: CASSGTGDQETQYF. The chain joins TRBV7-9 to TRBJ2-5, with D possibly matching TRBD2 (6 bases). Trimming stripped 6 bases from V and 0 bases from J, with 11 bases between. This CDR3 is built from 14 residues. Germline loops: CDR1 SEHNR, CDR2 FQNEAQ (reference sequence).

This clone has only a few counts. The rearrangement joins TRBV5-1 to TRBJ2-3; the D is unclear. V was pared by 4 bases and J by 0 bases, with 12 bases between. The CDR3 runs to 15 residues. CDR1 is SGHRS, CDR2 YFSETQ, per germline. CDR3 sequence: CASSPRLASTDTQYF. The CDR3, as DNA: TGCGCCAGCAGCCCCCGGCTGGCTAGCACAGATACGCAGTATTTT.

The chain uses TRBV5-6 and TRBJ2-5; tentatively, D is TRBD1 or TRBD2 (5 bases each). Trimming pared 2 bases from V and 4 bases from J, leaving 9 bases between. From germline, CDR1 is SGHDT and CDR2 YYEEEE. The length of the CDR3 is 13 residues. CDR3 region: CASSFEGRETQYF. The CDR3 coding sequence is TGTGCCAGCAGCTTCGAGGGACGAGAGACCCAGTACTTC.

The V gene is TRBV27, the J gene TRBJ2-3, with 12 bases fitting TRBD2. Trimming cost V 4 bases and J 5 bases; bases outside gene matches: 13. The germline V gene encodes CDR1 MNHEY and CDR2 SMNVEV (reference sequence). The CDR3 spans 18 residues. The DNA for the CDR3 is TGTGCCAGCAGTTCGACTAGCGGGAGCAATGTCCCACAAGATACGCAGTATTTT. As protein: CASSSTSGSNVPQDTQYF.